This T cell receptor beta chain appears in the sequencing data of a study of cytomegalovirus exposure and HLA in healthy donors. At the level of the study: Samples from HLA-typed donors yielded about 85 million unique TCRs in an early data release. General study findings and limits: Per a later analysis, HLA-associated TCR beta chains showed more clonal expansion than other, equally common TCR beta chains. Analysis was carried out at a later point, and it linked a missense DCLRE1C variant to TCR beta V- and J-gene trimming. Researchers reportedly found TCR beta sequences accurately predicted most subjects' HLA-A and HLA-B alleles.

Amplification used 60 Vbeta primers and 13 Jbeta primers. Method: immunoSEQ multiplex PCR; TCRdb's copy keeps in-frame clones and lacks some. The sample yields roughly 120,000 clones, approximately 80% seen once. Per germline, CDR1 SQVTM and CDR2 ANQGSEA. CDR3 length equals 13 residues. Trimming left V 7 bases short and J 8 bases short, with 15 bases between. With respect to this clone: Antigen specificity is unknown.

The clonotype was recovered from a man aged 40-49 years in good health and CMV-seronegative. Sample: PBMCs. The chain uses TRBV29-1 and TRBJ1-6; no clear D. The CDR3 DNA sequence: TGCAGCGCCGCCGCGAGCCCTGATTCACCCCTCCACTTT. Amino acids: CSAAASPDSPLHF.